This T cell receptor (beta chain) was identified during a study of cytomegalovirus exposure and HLA in healthy donors. Notes on the study in general: A later analysis found TCR association rates differed by HLA locus, highest for DRB1 and lowest for HLA-C.

This CDR3 spans 14 amino acids. Germline values: CDR1 MNHEY, CDR2 SMNVEV (reference sequence). The V and J ends lost 3 bases and 2 bases respectively, with 11 bases between them. PCR primers comprised 60 Vbeta and 13 Jbeta primers. Produced via immunoSEQ multiplex PCR; TCRdb's table is partial and in-frame only. The table lists some 100,000 clones, about 70% of them singletons. With regard to this clone: Its specificity is not known.

The genes are TRBV27 and TRBJ2-7; weak D call: TRBD1 (6 bases). The sequence was collected from a woman aged 18 to 35 in good health and CMV-seropositive. Sequenced: PBMCs. The CDR3 spells CASSFSRGPYEQYF. The CDR3, as DNA: TGTGCCAGCAGTTTCTCCAGGGGCCCCTACGAGCAGTACTTC.